The clone carrying this T cell receptor (beta chain) was detected once. The antigen remains undetermined. The CDR3 sequence is 13 residues long. V was cut by 5 bases and J by 5 bases, with 10 bases left in between. Germline-derived CDR1 and CDR2 are MNHEY and SVGAGI. Subsets obtained from CD4+ cells comprised CD45RA+ naive and CD45RA-negative memory cells. This sample stems from a study of shared clonotypes between healthy human individuals. Study results and limitations: Naive subsets generally exceeded memory subsets in estimated richness. Only blood was sampled, and tissue TCR repertoires likely differ from blood ones.

Profiled with immunoSEQ multiplex PCR; TCRdb holds only in-frame clones, not every one. Among more than 900,000 clones listed, roughly 74% were seen once. Sequenced: memory CD4+ T cells from PBMCs. Documented subset: CD45RA-negative fraction. This TCR came from a young man in good health. Some clones in this sample may be carry-over from other donors' samples. The rearrangement uses TRBV6-5 and TRBJ1-5, with a weak D call TRBD1 (6 bases). The CDR3 nucleotides are TGTGCCAGCAGTCCGGACAGTTATCAGCCCCAGCATTTT. This encodes CASSPDSYQPQHF.